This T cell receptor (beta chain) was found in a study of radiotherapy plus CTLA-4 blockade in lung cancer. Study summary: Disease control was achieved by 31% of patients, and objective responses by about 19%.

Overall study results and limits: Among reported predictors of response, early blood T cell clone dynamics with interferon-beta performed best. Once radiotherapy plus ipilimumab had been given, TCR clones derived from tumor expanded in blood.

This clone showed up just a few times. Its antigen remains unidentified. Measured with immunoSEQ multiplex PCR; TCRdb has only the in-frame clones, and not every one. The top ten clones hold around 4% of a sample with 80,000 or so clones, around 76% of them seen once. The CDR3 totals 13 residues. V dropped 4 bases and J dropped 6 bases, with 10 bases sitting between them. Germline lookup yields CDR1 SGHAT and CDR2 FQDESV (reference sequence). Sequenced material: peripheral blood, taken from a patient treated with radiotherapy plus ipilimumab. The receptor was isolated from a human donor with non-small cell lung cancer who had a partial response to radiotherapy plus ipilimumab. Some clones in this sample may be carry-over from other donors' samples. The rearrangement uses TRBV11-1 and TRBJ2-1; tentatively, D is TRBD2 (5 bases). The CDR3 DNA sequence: TGTGCCAGCAGCTCAGGACTTCGCAATGAGCAGTTCTTC. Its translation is CASSSGLRNEQFF.